This record looks at one T cell receptor beta chain sequence and its context. The antigen this receptor binds is unknown. Per-base quality was not reported, and no clone a single base away is much larger than it. The germline V gene specifies MNHEY as CDR1 and SVGAGI as CDR2. The CDR3 spans 15 residues, from the cysteine through the phenylalanine. The only DNA kept is the CDR3, 45 bases in frame from the first base. Trimming removed 2 bases from V and 1 base from J; the gene matches leave 1 base unexplained. TCRbeta CDR3 regions were amplified from genomic DNA using the immunoSEQ Assay, a bias-controlled multiplex PCR. From the authors' description of their analysis: Within the assay, amplification of reference gene primers was used to estimate how many nucleated cells each sample contained. Sequence reads were collapsed and filtered to measure the absolute abundance of every unique TCRbeta CDR3 rearrangement. For each sample, productive Simpson clonality was calculated as the square root of Simpson's diversity index across productive rearrangements. What TCRdb holds here is the immuneACCESS table cut down to in-frame rearrangements. Part of the clones is not present; checked against another copy, under half of the missing clones reflect an unresolved V gene, and the others are unexplained. V, J and clone size were drawn from that table, and D and trimming were deduced from the DNA. The sample table contains fewer than 80,000 clones; only one count was recorded for almost 90% of them. Over 2.5% of the sample is taken by the ten largest.

The sample originates from a study of blood T cell repertoires in COVID-19 (dated by TCRdb to about 2020). Regarding the complete study: Samples covering the acute and convalescent phases of COVID-19 were provided by collaborators in the United States, Italy and Spain. The repertoires were released in a freely available public database meant as a resource for research on the immune response to SARS-CoV-2. The prospective study material was composed of cDNA or gDNA derived from T cells, B-cell-depleted T cells, or PBMCs. Nearly every sample came with metadata listing a de-identified subject ID, COVID-19 status, age in years and sex. Deeply sampled blood TCRbeta repertoires from subjects exposed to, actively infected with, or recovered from COVID-19 were included in the dataset. Where HLA class I and class II types were available, the types were taken from metadata supplied by the sample provider, not from assay-based typing. Samples were obtained from the ongoing ImmuneRACE study (first 160 participants) and from 1,254 subjects provided by 6 global collaborators. Points the paper makes about the study in general: The quantity of clinical and demographic metadata differed by source and by participant and was supplied without curation.

Whole blood was collected in K2EDTA tubes by collaborating institutions according to the institutions' own protocols. Collaborator samples were shipped for TCRbeta analysis as frozen whole blood, isolated PBMCs, or DNA extracted from either sample type. The chain employs TRBV6-5 and TRBJ2-2; the central 7 bases match TRBD1. The sequence derives from a human donor in a cohort sampled during active COVID-19. Sequencing was performed on peripheral blood. The DNA reads as follows: TGTGCCAGCAGTTACGGGACAGAGAACACCGGGGAGCTGTTTTTT. Its product reads: CASSYGTENTGELFF.